This TCR beta chain was found in a study of tumor-infiltrating lymphocytes in primary liver carcinoma. cDNA specific to TCR beta was made from around 470 ng of total RNA, with a constant-region primer employed for priming. Three nested multiplex PCR rounds, a slightly modified ARM-PCR, produced the libraries for TCR beta. Researchers ran the first two PCR rounds for roughly 10 cycles each with TRBV1-TRBV30 forward primers and a C-beta reverse primer. TCRdb ran MiXCR on the multiplex PCR reads and lists one entry per CDR3 protein. The data contain roughly 80,000 distinct CDR3 sequences, roughly 71% of them singletons. This clonotype appeared a single time. The germline V gene has CDR1 MNHEY and CDR2 SVGEGT. V lost 10 bases to trimming and J lost 4 bases, with 20 bases between them. The length of the CDR3 is 15 residues. Scientists recovered RNA and DNA together from roughly 20-30 mg of unsorted bulk tissue. By surgical resection, the patients were treated for their primary liver carcinoma.

Sequenced input: tumor-adjacent normal liver tissue. This chain links TRBV6-2 or TRBV6-3 with TRBJ1-5, with a tentative D call TRBD1 (6 bases). This receptor was identified in a middle-aged man with primary liver carcinoma and hepatitis B virus infection. The DNA of the CDR3 is TGTGCCAACACTTTGGACAGTTATAGTAATCAGCCCCAGCATTTT. This translates into CANTLDSYSNQPQHF.